This TCR beta chain was identified during a study of OX40 agonist ivuxolimab in advanced cancers. Study in general: Of the participants, 35% to 50% had some prior anti-PD-1, anti-PD-L1 or anti-CTLA-4 therapy, which was allowed.

Per germline, CDR1 SEHNR and CDR2 FQNEAQ (reference sequence). With 3 bases removed from V and 5 bases from J, the gap between germline ends came to 7 bases. The CDR3 covers 13 residues. Using immunoSEQ multiplex PCR, the repertoire was profiled, and TCRdb retains in-frame clones only, with some absent. The sample consists of about 57,000 clones, 65% to 85% of them appearing once. The gene calls are TRBV7-9 and TRBJ2-2; no reliable D call. The specimen was CD4+ or CD8+ T cells sorted from blood, collected in a trial of the OX40 agonist ivuxolimab. The TCR sequence derives from an adult with an advanced solid tumor such as melanoma, head and neck, liver or kidney cancer. CDR3 coding DNA: TGTGCCAGCAGCTTGCGAGAAACCGGGGAGCTGTTTTTT. Translated: CASSLRETGELFF.